The 2 T cell receptor beta chains given below trace back to one sample, sequenced in a study of shared clonotypes between healthy human individuals. Naive CD8 isolation took CD45RO-negative cells positively selected for CCR7 and excluded terminally differentiated effector memory CD45RA+ cells. Data came from immunoSEQ multiplex PCR; TCRdb stores just in-frame clones and leaves some out. The table shows about 2.1 million clones, with 90% to 95% occurring only once. The sequencing input was naive CD8+ T cells from PBMCs. The receptors come from a man between 18 and 35 years old in good health. Some clones in this sample may be carry-over from other donors' samples.

This sequence joins TRBV5-6 and TRBJ2-1, with D perhaps TRBD1 or TRBD2 (6 bases each). The germline CDR1 and CDR2 sequences are SGHDT and YYEEEE. There are 14 residues in the CDR3. V lost 4 bases to trimming and J lost 4 bases, with 12 bases between them. CDR3 bases: TGTGCCAGCAGCCGGAGGGACACATACAATGAGCAGTTCTTC. This translates into CASSRRDTYNEQFF.

This chain links TRBV6-1 with TRBJ2-5; D might be TRBD2 (6 bases). V was shortened by 2 bases and J by 3 bases, with 13 bases between the two germline ends. The germline CDR1 and CDR2 sequences are MNHNS and SASEGT. The CDR3 has 15 residues. The chain's CDR3 is CASSEPLAAKETQYF. Written as DNA, the CDR3 is TGTGCCAGCAGTGAACCACTAGCTGCCAAAGAGACCCAGTACTTC.